This is a list of T cell receptor beta chains from one sample in a study of T cells in localized non-small cell lung cancer. Method: immunoSEQ multiplex PCR; TCRdb's copy keeps in-frame clones and lacks some. The table lists 53,000 or so clones, approximately 88% of them singletons. The sample was peripheral blood mononuclear cells, taken before any cancer treatment. The receptor set was obtained from a man aged 40 to 70 with stage III lung adenocarcinoma. Each CDR3 is given with its conserved first and last residue. A D gene is named only where the DNA matches it firmly. Size is omitted from some rows. Given values are once, few, many or a class for expanded clones.

clone size,J gene,V gene,D gene,CDR3 DNA,CDR3 protein
once,TRBJ2-5,TRBV11-1,TRBD2,TGTGCCAGCAGCGCTAGACTAGCGGGACTCCAAGAGACCCAGTACTTC,CASSARLAGLQETQYF
.,TRBJ2-1,TRBV7-2,.,TGTGCCAGCAGCTTAGCGGGGGGGCCCTACAATGAGCAGTTCTTC,CASSLAGGPYNEQFF
.,TRBJ2-7,TRBV7-3,TRBD1,TGTGCCAGCAGCCGGGACAGGGGGCTTGAGCAGTACTTC,CASSRDRGLEQYF
.,TRBJ2-5,TRBV11-1,TRBD2,TGTGCCAGCAGCTTCGGGGTAGCGGGAAGAGAGACCCAGTACTTC,CASSFGVAGRETQYF
.,TRBJ2-1,TRBV19,TRBD2,TGTGCCAGTAGTCTAGCGGACTACAATGAGCAGTTCTTC,CASSLADYNEQFF
.,TRBJ2-1,TRBV27,.,TGTGCCAGCGCGGGACAGATCTACAATGAGCAGTTCTTC,CASAGQIYNEQFF
once,TRBJ2-7,TRBV18,TRBD1,TGTGCCAGCTCACCAGGGCGACAGGGGGTCTCCTACGAGCAGTACTTC,CASSPGRQGVSYEQYF
.,TRBJ1-4,TRBV14,.,TGTGCCAGCAGCCAAGATTTGCAGGTTCGAGAAAAACTGTTTTTT,CASSQDLQVREKLFF
.,TRBJ1-1,TRBV7-9,.,TGTGCCAGCAAAGGGCGCCGGACCCACACTGAAGCTTTCTTT,CASKGRRTHTEAFF
.,TRBJ1-4,TRBV18,.,TGTGCCAGCTCACTAACTAATGGTGGGGAAAAACTGTTTTTT,CASSLTNGGEKLFF
.,TRBJ1-6,TRBV4-2,TRBD1,TGTGCCAGCAACGAGGACAGGGATTCACCCCTCCACTTT,CASNEDRDSPLHF
few,TRBJ2-5,TRBV13,.,TGTGCCAGCAGCTTAACTTACCGGGTCCAAGAGACCCAGTACTTC,CASSLTYRVQETQYF
.,TRBJ2-3,TRBV7-9,.,TGTGCCAGCAGCTTAAGAGGGGACCGGGCAGATACGCAGTATTTT,CASSLRGDRADTQYF